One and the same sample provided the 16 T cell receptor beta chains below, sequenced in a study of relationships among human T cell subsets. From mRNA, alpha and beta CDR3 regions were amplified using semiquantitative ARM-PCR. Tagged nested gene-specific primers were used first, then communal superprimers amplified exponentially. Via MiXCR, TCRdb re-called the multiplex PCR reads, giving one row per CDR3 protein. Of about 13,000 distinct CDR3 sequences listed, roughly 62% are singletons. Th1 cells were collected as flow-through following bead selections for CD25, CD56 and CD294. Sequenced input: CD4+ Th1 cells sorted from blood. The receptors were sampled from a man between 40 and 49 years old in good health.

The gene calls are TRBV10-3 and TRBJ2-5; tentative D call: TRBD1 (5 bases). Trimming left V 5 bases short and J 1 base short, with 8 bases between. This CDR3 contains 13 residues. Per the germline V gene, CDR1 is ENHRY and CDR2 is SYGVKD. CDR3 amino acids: CAISPRAQETQYF. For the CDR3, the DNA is TGTGCCATCAGTCCCAGGGCCCAAGAGACCCAGTACTTC.

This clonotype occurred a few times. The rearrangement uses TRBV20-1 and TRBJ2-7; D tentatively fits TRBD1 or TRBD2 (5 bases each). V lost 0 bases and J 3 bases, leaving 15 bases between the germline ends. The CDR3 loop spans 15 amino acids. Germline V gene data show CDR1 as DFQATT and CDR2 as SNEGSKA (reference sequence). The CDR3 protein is CSARDQGGGYYEQYF. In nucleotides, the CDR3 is TGCAGTGCTAGAGACCAGGGTGGAGGCTACTACGAGCAGTACTTC.

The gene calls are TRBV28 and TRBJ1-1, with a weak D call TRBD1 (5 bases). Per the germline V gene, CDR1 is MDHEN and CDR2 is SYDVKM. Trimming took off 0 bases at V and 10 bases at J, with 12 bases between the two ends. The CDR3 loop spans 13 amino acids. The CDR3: CASSLWRAGGAFF. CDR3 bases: TGTGCCAGCAGTTTATGGAGGGCTGGGGGAGCTTTCTTT.

The CDR3 here is CASSLGRANTEAFF. CDR3 in DNA: TGTGCCAGCAGTTTGGGCAGAGCGAACACTGAAGCTTTCTTT. The V call is TRBV28, the J call TRBJ1-1; D not certain. The V and J ends lost 3 bases and 1 base respectively, with 9 bases between them. Germline loops: CDR1 MDHEN, CDR2 SYDVKM. The CDR3 loop spans 14 amino acids. The full variable domain, in which reference TRBV28 and TRBJ1-1 provide the parts outside the CDR3, is DVKVTQSSRYLVKRTGEKVFLECVQDMDHENMFWYRQDPGLGLRLIYFSYDVKMKEKGDIPEGYSVSREKKERFSLILESASTNQTSMYLCASSLGRANTEAFFGQGTRLTVV.

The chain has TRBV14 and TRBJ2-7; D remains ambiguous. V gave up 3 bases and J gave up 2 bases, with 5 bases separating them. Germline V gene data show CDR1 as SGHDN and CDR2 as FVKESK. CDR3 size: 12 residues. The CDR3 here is CASSQGTYEQYF. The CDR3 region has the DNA TGTGCCAGCAGCCAGGGGACCTACGAGCAGTACTTC.

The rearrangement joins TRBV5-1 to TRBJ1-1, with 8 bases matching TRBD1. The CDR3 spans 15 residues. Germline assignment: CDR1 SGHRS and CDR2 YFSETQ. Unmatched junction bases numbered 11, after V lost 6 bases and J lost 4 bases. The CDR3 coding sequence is TGCGCCAGCACAATGAGGACAGGGCCCATCACTGAAGCTTTCTTT. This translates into CASTMRTGPITEAFF.

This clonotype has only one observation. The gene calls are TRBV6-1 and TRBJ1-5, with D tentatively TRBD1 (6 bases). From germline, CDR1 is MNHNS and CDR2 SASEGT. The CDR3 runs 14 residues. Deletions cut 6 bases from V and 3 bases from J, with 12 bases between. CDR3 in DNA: TGTGCCAGCAGGAAAGACAGGAACAATCAGCCCCAGCATTTT. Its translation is CASRKDRNNQPQHF.

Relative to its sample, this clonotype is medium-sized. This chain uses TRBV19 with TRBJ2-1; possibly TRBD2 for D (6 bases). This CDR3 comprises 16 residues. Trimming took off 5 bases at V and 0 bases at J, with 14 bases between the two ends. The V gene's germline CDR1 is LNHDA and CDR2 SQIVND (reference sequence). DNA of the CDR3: TGTGCCAGTAGTCCACCGGGACTCAGCTCCTACAATGAGCAGTTCTTC. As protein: CASSPPGLSSYNEQFF.

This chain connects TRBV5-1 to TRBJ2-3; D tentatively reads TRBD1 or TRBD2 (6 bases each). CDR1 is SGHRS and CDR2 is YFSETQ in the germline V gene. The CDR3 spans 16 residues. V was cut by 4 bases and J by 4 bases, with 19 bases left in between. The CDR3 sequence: CASSPGASFKADTQYF. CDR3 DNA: TGCGCCAGCAGCCCGGGGGCCAGTTTTAAGGCAGATACGCAGTATTTT.

The CDR3 sequence: CASSVRGRNQETQYF. The CDR3 DNA reads as TGTGCCAGCAGTGTAAGGGGACGGAACCAAGAGACCCAGTACTTC. The chain has TRBV28 and TRBJ2-5, with D perhaps given as TRBD1 or TRBD2 (5 bases each). The V gene's germline CDR1 is MDHEN and CDR2 SYDVKM. This CDR3 contains 15 residues. V lost 5 bases, J lost 0 bases, and 13 bases lay in between. Looking up the rest from reference TRBV28 and TRBJ2-5 gives the full variable domain: DVKVTQSSRYLVKRTGEKVFLECVQDMDHENMFWYRQDPGLGLRLIYFSYDVKMKEKGDIPEGYSVSREKKERFSLILESASTNQTSMYLCASSVRGRNQETQYFGPGTRLLVL.

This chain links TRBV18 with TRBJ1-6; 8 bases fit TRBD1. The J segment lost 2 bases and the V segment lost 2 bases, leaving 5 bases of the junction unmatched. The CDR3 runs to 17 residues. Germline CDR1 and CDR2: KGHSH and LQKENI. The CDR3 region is CASSPNQGAPYNSPLHF. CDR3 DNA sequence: TGTGCCAGCTCACCAAACCAGGGGGCACCCTATAATTCACCCCTCCACTTT.

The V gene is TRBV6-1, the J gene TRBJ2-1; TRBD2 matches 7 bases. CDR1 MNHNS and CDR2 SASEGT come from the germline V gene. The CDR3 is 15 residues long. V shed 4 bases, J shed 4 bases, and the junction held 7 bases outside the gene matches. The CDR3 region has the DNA TGTGCCAGCAGTGTCGGACTAGTGCCTTACAATGAGCAGTTCTTC. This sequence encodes CASSVGLVPYNEQFF.

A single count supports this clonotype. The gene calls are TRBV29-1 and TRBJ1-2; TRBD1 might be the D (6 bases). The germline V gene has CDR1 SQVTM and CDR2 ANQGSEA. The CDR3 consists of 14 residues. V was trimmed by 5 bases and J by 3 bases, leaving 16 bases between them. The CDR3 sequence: CSVLPRAGDYGYTF. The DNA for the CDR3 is TGCAGCGTTCTACCTCGGGCAGGGGACTATGGCTACACCTTC.

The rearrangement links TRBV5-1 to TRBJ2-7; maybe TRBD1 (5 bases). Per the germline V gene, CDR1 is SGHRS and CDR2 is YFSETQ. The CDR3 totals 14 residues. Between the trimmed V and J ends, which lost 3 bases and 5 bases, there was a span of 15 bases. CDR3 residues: CASSSLGEINEQYF. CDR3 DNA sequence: TGCGCCAGCAGCTCCCTAGGGGAAATCAACGAGCAGTACTTC.

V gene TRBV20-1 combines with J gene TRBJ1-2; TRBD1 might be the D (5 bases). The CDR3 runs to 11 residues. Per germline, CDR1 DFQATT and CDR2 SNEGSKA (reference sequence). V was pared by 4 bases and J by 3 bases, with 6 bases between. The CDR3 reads CSAIQDYGYTF. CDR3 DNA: TGCAGTGCTATACAGGACTATGGCTACACCTTC.

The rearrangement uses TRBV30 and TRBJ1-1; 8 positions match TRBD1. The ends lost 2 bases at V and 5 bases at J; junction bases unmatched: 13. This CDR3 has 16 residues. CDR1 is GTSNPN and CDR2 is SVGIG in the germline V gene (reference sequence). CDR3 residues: CAWSMESYRGRTEAFF. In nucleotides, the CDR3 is TGTGCCTGGAGTATGGAATCTTACAGGGGGAGGACTGAAGCTTTCTTT.